The 5 T cell receptor beta chains below all came from one sample that was sequenced in a study of blood T cell repertoires in COVID-19. This table comes from immunoSEQ multiplex PCR, and its TCRdb copy is limited to in-frame clones, with some not included. The sample records roughly 64,000 clones, around 86% being singletons. The sample consisted of peripheral blood. The receptors originated from a man in his forties with acute or convalescent COVID-19.

This clone has just a few counts. The rearrangement links TRBV5-1 to TRBJ2-7; 8 bases are a match to TRBD1. CDR3 size: 14 residues. Looked up from germline, CDR1 is SGHRS and CDR2 is YFSETQ. After removal of 4 bases from V and 5 bases from J, the junction contained 8 bases not matched to a gene. Written as DNA, the CDR3 is TGCGCCAGCAGCCCCCCGGACAGGGAGGACGAGCAGTACTTC. It is translated as CASSPPDREDEQYF.

The chain has TRBV2 and TRBJ1-5; D call uncertain. Germline loops: CDR1 SNHLY, CDR2 FYNNEI. Trimming removed 4 bases at V and 5 bases at J, with 9 bases between. The CDR3 sequence is 13 residues long. This chain's CDR3 is CASSAEADQPQHF. Here the CDR3 DNA reads TGTGCCAGCAGTGCAGAGGCCGATCAGCCCCAGCATTTT.

V is TRBV6-6 and J is TRBJ2-7, with 7 bases fitting TRBD1. V lost 2 bases, J lost 0 bases, and 7 bases stayed unmatched. Germline-derived CDR1 and CDR2 are MNHNY and SVGAGI (reference sequence). The CDR3 consists of 16 residues. The CDR3, as DNA: TGTGCCAGCAGTTACGGGCAGGACAGGAGCTCCTACGAGCAGTACTTC. Encoded protein: CASSYGQDRSSYEQYF.

The V and J genes are TRBV7-6 and TRBJ2-1; D remains unclear. This CDR3 comprises 13 residues. Per the germline V gene, CDR1 is SGHVS and CDR2 is FNYEAQ. V shed 5 bases and J shed 8 bases, with 13 bases lying between them. The CDR3 coding sequence is TGTGCCAGCAGCCACCAAAGAGAGGATGAGCAGTTCTTC. Protein sequence: CASSHQREDEQFF.

The genes are TRBV5-1 and TRBJ1-3, with TRBD1 matching over 7 bases. The CDR3 has 16 amino acids. J was trimmed by 0 bases and V by 3 bases; bases with no gene match: 6. Germline-derived CDR1 and CDR2 are SGHRS and YFSETQ. The CDR3 coding sequence is TGCGCCAGCAGCTGGGGGGACAGCAACTCTGGAAACACCATATATTTT. This gives the protein CASSWGDSNSGNTIYF.